A selection of T cell receptor beta chains follows, all from one sample in a study of shared clonotypes between healthy human individuals. The data were produced by immunoSEQ multiplex PCR, yet TCRdb's version contains in-frame clones alone and is incomplete. The profile shows 520,000 or so clones, about four fifths of them singletons. Sequenced material: PBMCs. These TCRs come from a middle-aged woman in good health. Some clones in this sample may be carry-over from other donors' samples. CDR3s include the opening cysteine and the closing phenylalanine or tryptophan. D genes are given only for firm matches. Clone size is shown for a subset of rows, as once, few, many or a class of expanded clone.

j_call: TRBJ1-2; d_call: TRBD1; clone_size: NA; v_call: TRBV28; cdr3_nt: TGTGCCAGCAGTTTATGGGGGGACAGGGGGGTTGTGAACTATGGCTACACCTTC; cdr3_aa: CASSLWGDRGVVNYGYTF
j_call: TRBJ2-3; d_call: TRBD2; clone_size: many; v_call: TRBV6-1; cdr3_nt: TGTGCCAGCATTTCGACTAGCGGGACCCCAGATACGCAGTATTTT; cdr3_aa: CASISTSGTPDTQYF
j_call: TRBJ2-5; d_call: TRBD2; clone_size: few; v_call: TRBV29-1; cdr3_nt: TGCAGCATACTAGCGGTGTACCAAGAGACCCAGTACTTC; cdr3_aa: CSILAVYQETQYF
j_call: TRBJ2-3; d_call: TRBD2; clone_size: NA; v_call: TRBV28; cdr3_nt: TGTGCCAGCAGACTTGGGGGGGAGCCAGATACGCAGTATTTT; cdr3_aa: CASRLGGEPDTQYF
j_call: TRBJ2-7; d_call: NA; clone_size: NA; v_call: TRBV6-5; cdr3_nt: TGTGCCAGCTCGGGCGGGGCCCACGAGCAGTACTTC; cdr3_aa: CASSGGAHEQYF
j_call: TRBJ2-5; d_call: TRBD2; clone_size: few; v_call: TRBV19; cdr3_nt: TGTGCCAGTAGGAGCTCCGGGACTAGCAGTATAGAGACCCAGTACTTC; cdr3_aa: CASRSSGTSSIETQYF
j_call: TRBJ1-2; d_call: NA; clone_size: NA; v_call: TRBV6-6; cdr3_nt: TGTGCCAGCAGAGGGGTTGGGGGGGATCCTAACTATGGCTACACCTTC; cdr3_aa: CASRGVGGDPNYGYTF
j_call: TRBJ2-3; d_call: NA; clone_size: NA; v_call: TRBV18; cdr3_nt: TGTGCCAGCTCACCAGAGAGGGCCGGCACAGATACGCAGTATTTT; cdr3_aa: CASSPERAGTDTQYF
j_call: TRBJ2-3; d_call: NA; clone_size: NA; v_call: TRBV6-5; cdr3_nt: TGTGCCAGCAGAGGGGATGCTGATACGCAGTATTTT; cdr3_aa: CASRGDADTQYF
j_call: TRBJ1-1; d_call: NA; clone_size: once; v_call: TRBV28; cdr3_nt: TGTGCCAGCAGTTACGAGGTTCAGAACACTGAAGCTTTCTTT; cdr3_aa: CASSYEVQNTEAFF
j_call: TRBJ1-6; d_call: NA; clone_size: NA; v_call: TRBV5-1; cdr3_nt: TGCGCCAGCAGCTTGGAGGGGAACAATTCACCCCTCCACTTT; cdr3_aa: CASSLEGNNSPLHF
j_call: TRBJ1-2; d_call: TRBD1; clone_size: NA; v_call: TRBV9; cdr3_nt: TGTGCCAGCAGCGTAGCGACGGGACAGCTCGACTATGGCTACACCTTC; cdr3_aa: CASSVATGQLDYGYTF
j_call: TRBJ2-2; d_call: NA; clone_size: NA; v_call: TRBV5-4; cdr3_nt: TGTGCCAGCAGCTCGGGACCGGCGGACACCGGGGAGCTGTTTTTT; cdr3_aa: CASSSGPADTGELFF
j_call: TRBJ2-7; d_call: NA; clone_size: NA; v_call: TRBV28; cdr3_nt: TGTGCCAGCAGTTTTAGACTCAGGGATCCAGCCTACGAGCAGTACTTC; cdr3_aa: CASSFRLRDPAYEQYF
j_call: TRBJ1-5; d_call: NA; clone_size: NA; v_call: TRBV19; cdr3_nt: TGTGCCAGTAGTATAAGATTTACGAGTGGCAATCAGCCCCAGCATTTT; cdr3_aa: CASSIRFTSGNQPQHF
j_call: TRBJ1-6; d_call: NA; clone_size: few; v_call: TRBV30; cdr3_nt: TGTGCCTGGAGCGCGAGAGGGGGGTCCCTCCACTTT; cdr3_aa: CAWSARGGSLHF
j_call: TRBJ2-2; d_call: NA; clone_size: NA; v_call: TRBV7-2; cdr3_nt: TGTGCCAGCAGCTACAACACCGGGGAGCTGTTTTTT; cdr3_aa: CASSYNTGELFF
j_call: TRBJ2-5; d_call: NA; clone_size: NA; v_call: TRBV7-2; cdr3_nt: TGTGCCAGCAGCTTACAAGGGTTGGAGACCCAGTACTTC; cdr3_aa: CASSLQGLETQYF
j_call: TRBJ2-1; d_call: TRBD2; clone_size: NA; v_call: TRBV28; cdr3_nt: TGTGCCAGCAGTATCGCGGGACTAGCGGACGAGCAGTTCTTC; cdr3_aa: CASSIAGLADEQFF
j_call: TRBJ2-5; d_call: NA; clone_size: once; v_call: TRBV9; cdr3_nt: TGTGCCAGCAGCGAAGGTGGCTCGGTAGAGACCCAGTACTTC; cdr3_aa: CASSEGGSVETQYF
j_call: TRBJ2-4; d_call: NA; clone_size: few; v_call: TRBV18; cdr3_nt: TGTGCCAGCTCACCACTAACAGGTGAAAGTCAGTACTTC; cdr3_aa: CASSPLTGESQYF
j_call: TRBJ2-7; d_call: NA; clone_size: NA; v_call: TRBV21-1; cdr3_nt: TGTGCCAGCAGCAAAGGGGAAAGCCCCCACGAGCAGTACTTC; cdr3_aa: CASSKGESPHEQYF
j_call: TRBJ2-2; d_call: TRBD1; clone_size: NA; v_call: TRBV29-1; cdr3_nt: TGCAGCGTTGAAATAACGGACACAGGGGCGACCGGGGAGCTGTTTTTT; cdr3_aa: CSVEITDTGATGELFF
j_call: TRBJ1-4; d_call: NA; clone_size: NA; v_call: TRBV5-1; cdr3_nt: TGCGCCAGCAGCTTACTACAGGGTGATGAAAAACTGTTTTTT; cdr3_aa: CASSLLQGDEKLFF
j_call: TRBJ1-5; d_call: NA; clone_size: NA; v_call: TRBV6-1; cdr3_nt: TGTGCCAGCGACATACAAGCAGGGGGCAATCAGCCCCAGCATTTT; cdr3_aa: CASDIQAGGNQPQHF
j_call: TRBJ2-3; d_call: NA; clone_size: NA; v_call: TRBV18; cdr3_nt: TGTGCCAGCACATATAGCACAGATACGCAGTATTTT; cdr3_aa: CASTYSTDTQYF
j_call: TRBJ1-4; d_call: NA; clone_size: NA; v_call: TRBV19; cdr3_nt: TGTGCCAGTAGTACCCGGACAGTAGAAAAACTGTTTTTT; cdr3_aa: CASSTRTVEKLFF
j_call: TRBJ2-3; d_call: NA; clone_size: NA; v_call: TRBV5-1; cdr3_nt: TGCGCCAGCAGCTTAGGGGCAGATAGGGATACGCAGTATTTT; cdr3_aa: CASSLGADRDTQYF
j_call: TRBJ2-7; d_call: NA; clone_size: NA; v_call: TRBV18; cdr3_nt: TGTGCCAGCTCGCGTGAACCAAACGTCTCTCGTGGCGAGCAGTACTTC; cdr3_aa: CASSREPNVSRGEQYF
j_call: TRBJ2-5; d_call: TRBD1; clone_size: NA; v_call: TRBV2; cdr3_nt: TGTGCCAGCAACCCGGGACAGGGTTATGAAGAGACCCAGTACTTC; cdr3_aa: CASNPGQGYEETQYF
j_call: TRBJ2-3; d_call: TRBD2; clone_size: few; v_call: TRBV7-9; cdr3_nt: TGTGCCAGCAACCGGGGGAGCGGGAGGGGAGATACGCAGTATTTT; cdr3_aa: CASNRGSGRGDTQYF
j_call: TRBJ2-2; d_call: NA; clone_size: once; v_call: TRBV27; cdr3_nt: TGTGCCAGCAGTTTATTTAGTGGGTCCGGGGAGCTGTTTTTT; cdr3_aa: CASSLFSGSGELFF
j_call: TRBJ1-1; d_call: NA; clone_size: NA; v_call: TRBV15; cdr3_nt: TGTGCCACCAGCAGAGCTCTTGCAGGGCCCGGATCAGGTGAAGCTTTCTTT; cdr3_aa: CATSRALAGPGSGEAFF
j_call: TRBJ2-3; d_call: TRBD2; clone_size: NA; v_call: TRBV29-1; cdr3_nt: TGCAGCGTTGACCCCTGGATTCGGGAGGGCCGCGGAGATACGCAGTATTTT; cdr3_aa: CSVDPWIREGRGDTQYF
j_call: TRBJ2-7; d_call: NA; clone_size: NA; v_call: TRBV5-4; cdr3_nt: TGTGCCAGCAGCTTGGTGGGGGACGAGCAGTACTTC; cdr3_aa: CASSLVGDEQYF
j_call: TRBJ2-1; d_call: NA; clone_size: NA; v_call: TRBV30; cdr3_nt: TGTGCCTGGAGTTGGGACCCCTTCCCTTACAATGAGCAGTTCTTC; cdr3_aa: CAWSWDPFPYNEQFF
j_call: TRBJ2-7; d_call: TRBD1; clone_size: NA; v_call: TRBV30; cdr3_nt: TGTGCCTGGATCCACGCTGACAGGGGGCTCCGCGAGCAGTACTTC; cdr3_aa: CAWIHADRGLREQYF
j_call: TRBJ1-5; d_call: TRBD1; clone_size: once; v_call: TRBV28; cdr3_nt: TGTGCCAGCAGTTCAGGGGGCCAGCCCCAGCATTTT; cdr3_aa: CASSSGGQPQHF
j_call: TRBJ2-3; d_call: NA; clone_size: NA; v_call: TRBV6-6; cdr3_nt: TGTGCCAGCAGTTCACGGGACGGTCGCACAGATACGCAGTATTTT; cdr3_aa: CASSSRDGRTDTQYF
j_call: TRBJ2-5; d_call: TRBD2; clone_size: NA; v_call: TRBV7-8; cdr3_nt: TGTGCCAGCACCCCTGGGGCGGGAGAACAAGAGACCCAGTACTTC; cdr3_aa: CASTPGAGEQETQYF
j_call: TRBJ2-6; d_call: TRBD1; clone_size: few; v_call: TRBV19; cdr3_nt: TGTGCCAGTACCACCGGGACAGGCCCCTCTGGGGCCAACGTCCTGACTTTC; cdr3_aa: CASTTGTGPSGANVLTF
j_call: TRBJ2-1; d_call: NA; clone_size: few; v_call: TRBV7-8; cdr3_nt: TGTGCCAGCAGCTCTATAGGAGCTAGCCGCTCCTACAATGAGCAGTTCTTC; cdr3_aa: CASSSIGASRSYNEQFF
j_call: TRBJ1-5; d_call: TRBD1; clone_size: NA; v_call: TRBV7-9; cdr3_nt: TGTGCCAGCAGCCCTGGGACAGGCAATCAGCCCCAGCATTTT; cdr3_aa: CASSPGTGNQPQHF
j_call: TRBJ1-2; d_call: TRBD1; clone_size: NA; v_call: TRBV7-3; cdr3_nt: TGTGCCAGCAGCGGAGGACAGGGGGACGGCTACACCTTC; cdr3_aa: CASSGGQGDGYTF
j_call: TRBJ2-7; d_call: NA; clone_size: NA; v_call: TRBV19; cdr3_nt: TGTGCCAGTAGTATTGGACTCTCTTCCCCCCTCATCTCCTACGAGCAGTACTTC; cdr3_aa: CASSIGLSSPLISYEQYF
j_call: TRBJ1-4; d_call: NA; clone_size: NA; v_call: TRBV18; cdr3_nt: TGTGCCAGCTCACCAAACAGCCTCGGGGGGGAAGGCGAAAAACTGTTTTTT; cdr3_aa: CASSPNSLGGEGEKLFF
j_call: TRBJ1-4; d_call: NA; clone_size: NA; v_call: TRBV27; cdr3_nt: TGTGCCAGCAGTTTATCGGCATTGGTTTATAATGAAAAACTGTTTTTT; cdr3_aa: CASSLSALVYNEKLFF
j_call: TRBJ2-6; d_call: NA; clone_size: NA; v_call: TRBV2; cdr3_nt: TGTGCCAGCAGTCTGCTTCAGGGCGAATCTGGGGCCAACGTCCTGACTTTC; cdr3_aa: CASSLLQGESGANVLTF
j_call: TRBJ2-7; d_call: TRBD2; clone_size: NA; v_call: TRBV5-1; cdr3_nt: TGCGCCAGCAGCCAGACTAGCGGGAGCTTTGACGAGCAGTACTTC; cdr3_aa: CASSQTSGSFDEQYF
j_call: TRBJ2-1; d_call: TRBD2; clone_size: NA; v_call: TRBV5-1; cdr3_nt: TGCGCCAGCAGTATCAGGACTAGCGGGACTCTAGGGACCTACAATGAGCAGTTCTTC; cdr3_aa: CASSIRTSGTLGTYNEQFF
j_call: TRBJ1-2; d_call: NA; clone_size: few; v_call: TRBV29-1; cdr3_nt: TGCAGCGTTGCCACAGGGTATGGCTACACCTTC; cdr3_aa: CSVATGYGYTF
j_call: TRBJ2-1; d_call: TRBD2; clone_size: NA; v_call: TRBV14; cdr3_nt: TGTGCCAGCAGCCAAAGCGGGGGCCCCTACAATGAGCAGTTCTTC; cdr3_aa: CASSQSGGPYNEQFF
j_call: TRBJ2-1; d_call: NA; clone_size: NA; v_call: TRBV9; cdr3_nt: TGTGCCAGCAGCGTAGTAGCCAGACTAGAAGAATACAATGAGCAGTTCTTC; cdr3_aa: CASSVVARLEEYNEQFF